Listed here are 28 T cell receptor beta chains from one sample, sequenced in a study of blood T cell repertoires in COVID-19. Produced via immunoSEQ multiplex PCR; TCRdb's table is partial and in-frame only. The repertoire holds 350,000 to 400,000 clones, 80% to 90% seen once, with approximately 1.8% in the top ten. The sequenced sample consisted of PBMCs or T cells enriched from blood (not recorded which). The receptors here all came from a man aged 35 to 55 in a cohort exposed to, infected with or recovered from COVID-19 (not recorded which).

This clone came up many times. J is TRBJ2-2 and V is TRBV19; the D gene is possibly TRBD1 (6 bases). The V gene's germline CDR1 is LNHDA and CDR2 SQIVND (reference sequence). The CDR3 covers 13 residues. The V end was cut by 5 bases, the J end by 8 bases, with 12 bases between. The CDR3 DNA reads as TGTGCCAGTAGTGTCACAGGGTCAGGGGAGCTGTTTTTT. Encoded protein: CASSVTGSGELFF.

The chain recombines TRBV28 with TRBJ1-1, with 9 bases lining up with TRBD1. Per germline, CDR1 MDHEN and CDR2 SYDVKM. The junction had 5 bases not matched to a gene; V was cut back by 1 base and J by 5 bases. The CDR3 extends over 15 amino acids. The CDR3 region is CASSLFRTGVTEAFF. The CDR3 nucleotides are TGTGCCAGCAGTTTATTCAGGACAGGGGTAACTGAAGCTTTCTTT.

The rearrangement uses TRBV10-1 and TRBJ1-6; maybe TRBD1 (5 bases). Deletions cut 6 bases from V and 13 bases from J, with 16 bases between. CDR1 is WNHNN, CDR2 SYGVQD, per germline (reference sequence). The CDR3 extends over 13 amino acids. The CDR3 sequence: CASSPDKIMPLHF. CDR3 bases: TGCGCCAGCAGCCCGGACAAGATCATGCCCCTCCACTTT.

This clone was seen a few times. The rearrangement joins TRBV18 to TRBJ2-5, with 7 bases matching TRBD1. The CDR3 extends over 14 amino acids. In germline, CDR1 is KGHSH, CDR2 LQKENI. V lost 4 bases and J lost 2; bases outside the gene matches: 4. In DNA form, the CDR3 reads TGTGCCAGCTCACTAGGACAGGCACAAGAGACCCAGTACTTC. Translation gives CASSLGQAQETQYF. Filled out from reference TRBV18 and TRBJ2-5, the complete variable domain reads NAGVMQNPRHLVRRRGQEARLRCSPMKGHSHVYWYRQLPEEGLKFMVYLQKENIIDESGMPKERFSAEFPKEGPSILRIQQVVRGDSAAYFCASSLGQAQETQYFGPGTRLLVL.

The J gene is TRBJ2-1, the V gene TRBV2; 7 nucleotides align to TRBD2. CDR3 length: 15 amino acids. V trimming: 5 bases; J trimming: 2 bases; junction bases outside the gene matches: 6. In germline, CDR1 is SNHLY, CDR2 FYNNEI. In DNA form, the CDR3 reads TGTGCCAGCAGTACAAATGGACTAGCCTACAATGAGCAGTTCTTC. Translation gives CASSTNGLAYNEQFF. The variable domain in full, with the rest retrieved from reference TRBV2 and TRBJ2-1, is EPEVTQTPSHQVTQMGQEVILRCVPISNHLYFYWYRQILGQKVEFLVSFYNNEISEKSEIFDDQFSVERPDGSNFTLKIRSTKLEDSAMYFCASSTNGLAYNEQFFGPGTRLTVL.

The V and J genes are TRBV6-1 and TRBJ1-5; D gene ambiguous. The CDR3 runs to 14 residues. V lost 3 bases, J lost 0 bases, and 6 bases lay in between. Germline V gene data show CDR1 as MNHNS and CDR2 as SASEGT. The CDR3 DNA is TGTGCCAGCAGTGAGGGCTATAGCAATCAGCCCCAGCATTTT. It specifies CASSEGYSNQPQHF.

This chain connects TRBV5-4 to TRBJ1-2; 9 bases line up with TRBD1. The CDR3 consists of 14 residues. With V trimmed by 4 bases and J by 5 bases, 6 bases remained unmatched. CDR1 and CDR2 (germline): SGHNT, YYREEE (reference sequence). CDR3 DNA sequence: TGTGCCAGCAGCATCACAGGGGGCGGTTATGGCTACACCTTC. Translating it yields CASSITGGGYGYTF.

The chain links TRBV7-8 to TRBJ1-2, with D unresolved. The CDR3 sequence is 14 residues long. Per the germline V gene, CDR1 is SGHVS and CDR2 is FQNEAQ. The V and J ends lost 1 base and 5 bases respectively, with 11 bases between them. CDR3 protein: CASSLGAGRYGYTF. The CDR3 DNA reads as TGTGCCAGCAGCTTAGGAGCAGGCCGTTATGGCTACACCTTC.

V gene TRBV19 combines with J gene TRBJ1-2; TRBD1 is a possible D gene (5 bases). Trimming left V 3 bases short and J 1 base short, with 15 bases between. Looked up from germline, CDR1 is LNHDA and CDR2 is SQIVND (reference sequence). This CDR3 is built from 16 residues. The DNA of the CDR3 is TGTGCCAGTAGTATCCTTTCTCAGGGCTTTAACTATGGCTACACCTTC. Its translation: CASSILSQGFNYGYTF. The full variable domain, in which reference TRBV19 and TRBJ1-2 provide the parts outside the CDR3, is DGGITQSPKYLFRKEGQNVTLSCEQNLNHDAMYWYRQDPGQGLRLIYYSQIVNDFQKGDIAEGYSVSREKKESFPLTVTSAQKNPTAFYLCASSILSQGFNYGYTFGSGTRLTVV.

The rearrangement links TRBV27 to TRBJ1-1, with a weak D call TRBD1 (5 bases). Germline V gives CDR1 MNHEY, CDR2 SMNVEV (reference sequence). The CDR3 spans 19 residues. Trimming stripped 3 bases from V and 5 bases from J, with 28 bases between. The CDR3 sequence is CASSFNRFGKDRGSTEAFF. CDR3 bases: TGTGCCAGCAGTTTTAATAGGTTCGGTAAGGATAGGGGATCTACTGAAGCTTTCTTT.

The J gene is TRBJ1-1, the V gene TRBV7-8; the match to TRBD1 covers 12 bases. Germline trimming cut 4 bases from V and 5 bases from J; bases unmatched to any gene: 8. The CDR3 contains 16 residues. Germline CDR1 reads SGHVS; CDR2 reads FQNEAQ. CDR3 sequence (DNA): TGTGCCAGCAGCTCACCGGGACAGGGGGCTAGGACTGAAGCTTTCTTT. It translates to CASSSPGQGARTEAFF.

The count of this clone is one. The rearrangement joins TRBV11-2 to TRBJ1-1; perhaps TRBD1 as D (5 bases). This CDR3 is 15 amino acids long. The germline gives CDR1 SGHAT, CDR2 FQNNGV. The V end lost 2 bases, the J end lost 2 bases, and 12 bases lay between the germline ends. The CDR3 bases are TGTGCCAGCAGCTTAACGGCAGGGATAAACACTGAAGCTTTCTTT. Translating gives CASSLTAGINTEAFF.

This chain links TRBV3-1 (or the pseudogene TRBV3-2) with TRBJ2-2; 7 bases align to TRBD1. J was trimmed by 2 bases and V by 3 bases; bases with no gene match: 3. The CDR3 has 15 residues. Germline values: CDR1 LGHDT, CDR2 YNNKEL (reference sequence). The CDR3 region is CASSHRTGNTGELFF. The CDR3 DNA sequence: TGTGCCAGCAGCCATCGGACAGGAAACACCGGGGAGCTGTTTTTT.

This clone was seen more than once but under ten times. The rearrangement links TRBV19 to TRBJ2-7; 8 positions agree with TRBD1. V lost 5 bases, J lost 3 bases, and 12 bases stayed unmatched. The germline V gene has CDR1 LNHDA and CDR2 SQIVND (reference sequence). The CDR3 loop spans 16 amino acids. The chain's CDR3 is CASSPRAGTGDYEQYF. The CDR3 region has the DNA TGTGCCAGTAGTCCCAGAGCCGGGACAGGAGACTACGAGCAGTACTTC.

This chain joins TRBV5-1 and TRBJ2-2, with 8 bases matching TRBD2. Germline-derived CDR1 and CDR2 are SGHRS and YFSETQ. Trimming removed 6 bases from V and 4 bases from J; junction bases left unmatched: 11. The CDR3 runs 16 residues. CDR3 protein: CASTGRGGPGTGELFF. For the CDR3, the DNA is TGCGCCAGCACGGGTCGCGGGGGGCCAGGCACCGGGGAGCTGTTTTTT.

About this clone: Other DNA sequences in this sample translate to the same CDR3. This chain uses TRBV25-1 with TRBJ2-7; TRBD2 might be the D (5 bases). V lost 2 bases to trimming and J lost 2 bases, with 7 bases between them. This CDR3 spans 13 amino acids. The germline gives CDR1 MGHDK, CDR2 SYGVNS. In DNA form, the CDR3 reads TGTGCCAGCAGTGAAAGCGGAACCTACGAGCAGTACTTC. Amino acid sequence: CASSESGTYEQYF.

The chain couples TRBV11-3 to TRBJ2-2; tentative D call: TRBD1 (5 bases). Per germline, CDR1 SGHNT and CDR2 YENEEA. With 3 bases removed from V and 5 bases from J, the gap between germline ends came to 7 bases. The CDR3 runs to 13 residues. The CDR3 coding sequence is TGTGCCAGCAGCTTTTCAGGGACCGGGGAGCTGTTTTTT. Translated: CASSFSGTGELFF.

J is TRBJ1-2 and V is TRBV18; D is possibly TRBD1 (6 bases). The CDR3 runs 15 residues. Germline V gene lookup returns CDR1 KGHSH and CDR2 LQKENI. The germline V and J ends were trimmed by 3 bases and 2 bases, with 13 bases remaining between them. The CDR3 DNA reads TGTGCCAGCTCACCTATAAATCAGGGGAACTATGGCTACACCTTC. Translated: CASSPINQGNYGYTF.

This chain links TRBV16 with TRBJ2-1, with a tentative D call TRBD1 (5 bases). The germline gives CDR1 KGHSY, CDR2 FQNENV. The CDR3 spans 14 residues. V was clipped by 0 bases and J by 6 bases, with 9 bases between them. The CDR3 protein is CASSQSRTPNEQFF. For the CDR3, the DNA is TGTGCCAGCAGCCAATCAAGGACACCCAATGAGCAGTTCTTC. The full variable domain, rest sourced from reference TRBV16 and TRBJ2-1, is GEEVAQTPKHLVRGEGQKAKLYCAPIKGHSYVFWYQQVLKNEFKFLISFQNENVFDETGMPKERFSAKCLPNSPCSLEIQATKLEDSAVYFCASSQSRTPNEQFFGPGTRLTVL.

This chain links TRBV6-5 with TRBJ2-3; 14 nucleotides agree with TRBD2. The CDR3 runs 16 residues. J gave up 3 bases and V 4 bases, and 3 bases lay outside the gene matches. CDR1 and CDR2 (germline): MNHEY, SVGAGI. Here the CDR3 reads CASSSRLAGGTDTQYF. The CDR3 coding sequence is TGTGCCAGCAGTTCCAGACTAGCGGGGGGGACAGATACGCAGTATTTT.

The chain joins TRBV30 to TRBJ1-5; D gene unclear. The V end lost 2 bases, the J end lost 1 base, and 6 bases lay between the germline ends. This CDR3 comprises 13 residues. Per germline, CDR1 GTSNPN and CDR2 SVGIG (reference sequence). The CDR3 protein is CAWSPLSNQPQHF. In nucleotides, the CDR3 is TGTGCCTGGAGTCCCCTGAGCAATCAGCCCCAGCATTTT.

For the CDR3, the DNA is TGTGCCAGTAGTAGAGGGACTAGCGGGAGTTGGTACGAGCAGTACTTC. Its protein is CASSRGTSGSWYEQYF. The J gene is TRBJ2-7, the V gene TRBV19, with 14 bases that match TRBD2. Per germline, CDR1 LNHDA and CDR2 SQIVND (reference sequence). The CDR3 consists of 16 residues. Trimming removed 4 bases from V and 4 bases from J; junction bases left unmatched: 6. The whole variable domain, remainder taken from reference TRBV19 and TRBJ2-7, is DGGITQSPKYLFRKEGQNVTLSCEQNLNHDAMYWYRQDPGQGLRLIYYSQIVNDFQKGDIAEGYSVSREKKESFPLTVTSAQKNPTAFYLCASSRGTSGSWYEQYFGPGTRLTVT.

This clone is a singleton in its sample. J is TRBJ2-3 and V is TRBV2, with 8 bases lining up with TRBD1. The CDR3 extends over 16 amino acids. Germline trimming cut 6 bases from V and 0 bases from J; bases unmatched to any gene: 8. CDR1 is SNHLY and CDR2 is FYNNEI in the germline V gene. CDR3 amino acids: CASRERTGPSTDTQYF. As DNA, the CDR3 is TGTGCCAGCAGAGAAAGGACAGGGCCTAGCACAGATACGCAGTATTTT.

CDR3 region: CASSQEVAGGFDSYEQYF. The CDR3 DNA is TGTGCCAGCAGCCAAGAGGTGGCGGGAGGATTCGACTCCTACGAGCAGTACTTC. The chain combines TRBV3-1 (or the pseudogene TRBV3-2) with TRBJ2-7; 8 nucleotides line up with TRBD2. The J segment lost 0 bases and the V segment lost 0 bases, leaving 10 bases of the junction unmatched. From germline, CDR1 is LGHDT and CDR2 YNNKEL (reference sequence). The CDR3 consists of 18 residues.

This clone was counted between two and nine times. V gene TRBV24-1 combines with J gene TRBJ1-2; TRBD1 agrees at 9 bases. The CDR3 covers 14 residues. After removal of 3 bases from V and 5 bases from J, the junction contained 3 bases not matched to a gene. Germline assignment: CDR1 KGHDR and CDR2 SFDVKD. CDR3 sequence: CATSDPGTGYGYTF. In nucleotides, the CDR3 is TGTGCCACCAGTGATCCCGGGACAGGGTATGGCTACACCTTC.

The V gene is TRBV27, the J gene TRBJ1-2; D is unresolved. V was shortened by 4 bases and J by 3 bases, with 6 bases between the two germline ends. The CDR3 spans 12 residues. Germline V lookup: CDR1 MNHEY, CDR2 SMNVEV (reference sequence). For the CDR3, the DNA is TGTGCCAGCAGTTCCGGGGACTATGGCTACACCTTC. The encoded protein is CASSSGDYGYTF.

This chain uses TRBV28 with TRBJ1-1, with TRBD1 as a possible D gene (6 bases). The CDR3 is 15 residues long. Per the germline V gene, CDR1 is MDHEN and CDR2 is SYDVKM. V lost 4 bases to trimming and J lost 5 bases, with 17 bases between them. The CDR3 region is CASSSLQGRWTEAFF. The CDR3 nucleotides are TGTGCCAGCAGTTCCCTACAGGGTAGGTGGACTGAAGCTTTCTTT. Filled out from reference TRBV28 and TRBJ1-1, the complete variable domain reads DVKVTQSSRYLVKRTGEKVFLECVQDMDHENMFWYRQDPGLGLRLIYFSYDVKMKEKGDIPEGYSVSREKKERFSLILESASTNQTSMYLCASSSLQGRWTEAFFGQGTRLTVV.

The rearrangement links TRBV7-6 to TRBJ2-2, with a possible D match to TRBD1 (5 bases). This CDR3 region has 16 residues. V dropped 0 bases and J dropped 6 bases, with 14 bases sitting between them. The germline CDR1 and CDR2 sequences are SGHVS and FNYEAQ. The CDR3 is CASSLAGREIPGELFF. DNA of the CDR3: TGTGCCAGCAGCTTAGCTGGCAGGGAAATACCCGGGGAGCTGTTTTTT.